The sequence of this TCR beta chain was determined in a study of blood T cell repertoires in COVID-19. Trimming removed 3 bases from V and 4 bases from J, with 15 bases in between. CDR1 and CDR2 from the germline V gene are MGHRA and YSYEKL. The CDR3 loop spans 16 amino acids. Some clones are missing from TCRdb's copy, which holds only in-frame ones; the method was immunoSEQ multiplex PCR. The sample consists of roughly 170,000 clones, about 75% of them appearing once. This TCR derives from a woman between 65 and 79 years old with acute or convalescent COVID-19. This chain links TRBV4-1 with TRBJ2-2, with D maybe TRBD2 (5 bases). Sequencing was carried out using peripheral blood. The CDR3 coding sequence is TGCGCCAGCAGCCATGAGGGTAACCCTGGCACCGGGGAGCTGTTTTTT. Its protein product is CASSHEGNPGTGELFF.